This T cell receptor beta chain is from a study of identical twins. Using its own MiXCR run on the 5' RACE reads, TCRdb lists one record per CDR3 protein. There are approximately 220,000 distinct CDR3 sequences in the sample; approximately 7.9% occur only once, and about 5.6% lies in the top ten. Germline CDR1 is SEHNR and CDR2 is FQNEAQ (reference sequence). Deletions cut 1 base from V and 0 bases from J, with 9 bases between. The CDR3 totals 15 residues. This clonotype was seen a few times. This sample was also put to use in a study of yellow fever vaccine responses in identical twins.

The sequenced sample was CD8+ T cells sorted from blood. The chain combines TRBV7-9 with TRBJ1-2; no reliable D call. This sequence was found in a woman under 30 in good health. This CDR3 reads CASSLGDPTNYGYTF. DNA for the CDR3: TGTGCCAGCAGCTTAGGAGACCCAACTAACTATGGCTACACCTTC.